This is a list of T cell receptor beta chains from one sample in a study of cytomegalovirus exposure and HLA in healthy donors. Generated by immunoSEQ multiplex PCR, the TCRdb table keeps only in-frame clones and is missing some. The sample records fewer than 120,000 clones, around 83% being singletons. Source material: PBMCs. The receptors were sampled from a woman aged 60 to 75 in good health and CMV-seropositive. Each CDR3 is given with its conserved first and last residue. D genes are given only for firm matches. A clone size is listed for some rows: how often the clone was seen (once, few, many), or a class if it is expanded.

TRBD1	many	TRBV10-3	TRBJ1-1	CAISGTGPNTEAFF	TGTGCCATCAGTGGGACAGGGCCCAACACTGAAGCTTTCTTT
.	.	TRBV2	TRBJ1-1	CASSKDGPTGTEAFF	TGTGCCAGCAGTAAAGATGGCCCGACAGGCACTGAAGCTTTCTTT
TRBD1	.	TRBV16	TRBJ1-5	CASSRPGGRSNQPQHF	TGTGCCAGCAGTCGTCCAGGGGGCAGGAGCAATCAGCCCCAGCATTTT
.	.	TRBV29-1	TRBJ1-6	CSVGNSYNSPLHF	TGCAGCGTCGGGAATTCCTATAATTCACCCCTCCACTTT
TRBD2	.	TRBV27	TRBJ2-7	CASSPLISGGSSYEQYF	TGTGCCAGCAGCCCTCTAATTAGCGGGGGAAGCTCCTACGAGCAGTACTTC
.	.	TRBV6-5	TRBJ2-7	CASSSPGLTYEQYF	TGTGCCAGCAGTTCCCCGGGACTTACCTACGAGCAGTACTTC
TRBD2	.	TRBV11-2	TRBJ2-7	CASSFLAGVGEQYF	TGTGCCAGCAGCTTTCTCGCGGGAGTCGGGGAGCAGTACTTC
TRBD1	.	TRBV27	TRBJ1-2	CASSPGQNWYGYTF	TGTGCCAGCAGTCCGGGACAGAACTGGTATGGCTACACCTTC
.	.	TRBV19	TRBJ2-3	CASRSNLSGWGTDTQYF	TGTGCCAGCAGATCGAACCTCTCGGGGTGGGGCACAGATACGCAGTATTTT
.	.	TRBV4-1	TRBJ1-6	CASSQALGASNSPLHF	TGCGCCAGCAGCCAAGCGTTGGGGGCAAGTAATTCACCCCTCCACTTT
.	.	TRBV19	TRBJ2-5	CASSIDRETQYF	TGTGCCAGTAGTATAGACAGAGAGACCCAGTACTTC
.	.	TRBV6-5	TRBJ2-4	CASSPSSFTDIQYF	TGTGCCAGCAGTCCTTCATCTTTCACGGACATTCAGTACTTC
TRBD2	once	TRBV9	TRBJ2-1	CASSESGTSGMLQFF	TGTGCCAGCAGCGAATCCGGGACTAGCGGGATGCTGCAGTTCTTC
.	.	TRBV11-3	TRBJ2-2	CASSLALVDFSGELFF	TGTGCCAGCAGCTTAGCTCTAGTGGATTTCTCCGGGGAGCTGTTTTTT
.	.	TRBV11-1	TRBJ1-2	CASSLASSWGGDGYTF	TGTGCCAGCAGCTTAGCCAGCTCTTGGGGCGGCGATGGCTACACCTTC
TRBD1	.	TRBV7-2	TRBJ1-2	CASSSQPGTAINEGYTF	TGTGCCAGCAGCTCTCAACCCGGGACAGCCATAAATGAGGGCTACACCTTC
.	.	TRBV7-9	TRBJ2-7	CASTRQTPPYEQYF	TGTGCCAGCACGAGACAGACACCCCCCTACGAGCAGTACTTC
.	.	TRBV5-1	TRBJ2-3	CASSFTSADTQYF	TGCGCCAGCAGCTTTACGAGCGCCGATACGCAGTATTTT
.	.	TRBV7-3	TRBJ1-2	CASSLSTAYGYTF	TGTGCCAGCAGCTTATCGACAGCTTATGGCTACACCTTC
TRBD2	.	TRBV7-9	TRBJ2-1	CASSLLNLAGGFNEQFF	TGTGCCAGCAGCTTACTTAACCTAGCGGGAGGTTTCAATGAGCAGTTCTTC
.	.	TRBV9	TRBJ1-1	CASSVGRGLGNTEAFF	TGTGCCAGCAGCGTAGGGCGGGGGCTTGGGAACACTGAAGCTTTCTTT
.	.	TRBV6-6	TRBJ2-5	CASTQGETQYF	TGTGCCAGTACCCAGGGAGAGACCCAGTACTTC
TRBD1	.	TRBV7-6	TRBJ1-1	CASSPRQGGVGTEAFF	TGTGCCAGCAGCCCCCGACAGGGTGGTGTAGGCACTGAAGCTTTCTTT
TRBD1	.	TRBV6-5	TRBJ2-3	CASSYWGRGQDTQYF	TGTGCCAGCAGTTACTGGGGCAGGGGGCAAGATACGCAGTATTTT
.	.	TRBV27	TRBJ2-1	CASSLPNTGTRFF	TGTGCCAGCAGTTTGCCGAATACAGGGACACGCTTCTTC
.	.	TRBV4-2	TRBJ1-3	CASSQDPTGLSGNTIYF	TGTGCCAGCAGCCAAGATCCTACAGGGTTATCTGGAAACACCATATATTTT
TRBD2	once	TRBV5-4	TRBJ2-3	CASSPTSDADTQYF	TGTGCCAGCAGCCCGACTAGCGACGCAGATACGCAGTATTTT
TRBD2	.	TRBV11-2	TRBJ2-2	CASSFTGGGTGELFF	TGTGCCAGCAGCTTCACCGGGGGAGGGACCGGGGAGCTGTTTTTT
.	few	TRBV18	TRBJ2-5	CASSPTAGETQYF	TGTGCCAGCTCACCGACTGCGGGAGAGACCCAGTACTTC
.	.	TRBV14	TRBJ2-7	CASSQRFFNEQYF	TGTGCCAGCAGCCAGCGGTTCTTTAACGAGCAGTACTTC
.	.	TRBV28	TRBJ1-1	CASSLVAAERGYTEAFF	TGTGCCAGCAGTTTAGTTGCAGCGGAGCGTGGGTACACTGAAGCTTTCTTT
.	.	TRBV7-3	TRBJ2-3	CASSQTGTFTDTQYF	TGTGCCAGCAGCCAGACCGGGACATTCACAGATACGCAGTATTTT
.	.	TRBV5-5	TRBJ1-5	CASSLVAPGRHQPQHF	TGTGCCAGCAGCTTGGTGGCTCCGGGGAGACATCAGCCCCAGCATTTT
TRBD1	.	TRBV9	TRBJ1-2	CASSVASFNSGTGGGYTF	TGTGCCAGCAGCGTAGCTTCGTTCAATTCTGGGACAGGGGGCGGCTACACCTTC
.	.	TRBV19	TRBJ2-2	CASSVPVPLRTGELFF	TGTGCCAGTAGTGTGCCGGTCCCTTTGAGAACCGGGGAGCTGTTTTTT
.	.	TRBV25-1	TRBJ1-2	CASSLAENYGYTF	TGTGCCAGCAGTCTGGCAGAAAACTATGGCTACACCTTC
.	.	TRBV5-1	TRBJ2-1	CASSLAGQGYNEQFF	TGCGCCAGCAGCTTGGCCGGGCAGGGTTACAATGAGCAGTTCTTC
TRBD1	.	TRBV6-1	TRBJ2-7	CASRIQGISYEQYF	TGTGCCAGCAGGATACAGGGGATCTCCTACGAGCAGTACTTC
.	.	TRBV6-5	TRBJ1-2	CASRSGTNVFGYTF	TGTGCCAGCAGGTCCGGGACAAATGTTTTCGGCTACACCTTC
.	.	TRBV18	TRBJ1-1	CASSQNRDGTEAFF	TGTGCCAGCTCACAAAACAGGGACGGCACTGAAGCTTTCTTT
TRBD2	.	TRBV7-2	TRBJ2-7	CASSLGLAGVGEQYF	TGTGCCAGCAGCTTAGGACTAGCGGGAGTGGGTGAGCAGTACTTC
.	few	TRBV18	TRBJ2-3	CASSPTAGSTDTQYF	TGTGCCAGCTCGCCCACAGCGGGTAGCACAGATACGCAGTATTTT
TRBD2	.	TRBV11-2	TRBJ2-2	CASSLVLAGWSGELFF	TGTGCCAGCAGCTTAGTCCTAGCGGGATGGTCCGGGGAGCTGTTTTTT
.	once	TRBV27	TRBJ1-1	CASSSWGRGTEAFF	TGTGCCAGCAGTTCTTGGGGGCGAGGCACTGAAGCTTTCTTT
.	few	TRBV6-5	TRBJ1-1	CASSYKGRAFF	TGTGCCAGCAGTTACAAGGGGCGAGCTTTCTTT
.	.	TRBV15	TRBJ2-7	CATSRDHWTPGYEQYF	TGTGCCACCAGCAGAGATCATTGGACACCCGGCTACGAGCAGTACTTC
.	.	TRBV5-1	TRBJ2-5	CASSPQRNQETQYF	TGCGCCAGCAGCCCCCAGCGAAATCAAGAGACCCAGTACTTC
TRBD1	.	TRBV7-3	TRBJ1-1	CASSSRTGLNTEAFF	TGTGCCAGCAGCTCACGGACAGGACTAAACACTGAAGCTTTCTTT
.	.	TRBV7-9	TRBJ1-1	CSSSLEGEAFF	TGTTCCAGCAGCTTAGAGGGGGAAGCTTTCTTT
.	.	TRBV19	TRBJ2-7	CASSLGSEQYF	TGTGCCAGTAGCCTAGGATCCGAGCAGTACTTC
TRBD1	few	TRBV6-6	TRBJ1-4	CASSLRQGEKLFF	TGTGCCAGCAGTTTACGACAGGGAGAAAAACTGTTTTTT
TRBD1	.	TRBV7-2	TRBJ2-5	CASSFDRGWETQYF	TGTGCCAGCAGCTTCGACAGGGGGTGGGAGACCCAGTACTTC
TRBD1	.	TRBV7-7	TRBJ2-3	CASSSGTGGTDTQYF	TGTGCTAGCAGCTCCGGGACAGGGGGCACAGATACGCAGTATTTT
TRBD1	.	TRBV18	TRBJ2-5	CASSLGQGETQYF	TGTGCCAGCTCGCTGGGACAGGGGGAGACCCAGTACTTC
TRBD1	.	TRBV28	TRBJ1-1	CASTSVATGGRTEAFF	TGTGCCAGCACCTCAGTAGCGACAGGGGGACGCACTGAAGCTTTCTTT
.	.	TRBV7-2	TRBJ2-6	CASSSPTTVHREVLTF	TGTGCCAGCAGCTCCCCCACGACAGTTCATAGGGAAGTCCTGACTTTC
.	.	TRBV4-2	TRBJ2-3	CASKPVGATDTQYF	TGTGCCAGCAAACCAGTGGGGGCCACAGATACGCAGTATTTT
.	few	TRBV7-9	TRBJ1-4	CASSVSQGQSTNEKLFF	TGTGCCAGCAGCGTTAGCCAGGGTCAATCAACTAATGAAAAACTGTTTTTT
TRBD1	once	TRBV7-6	TRBJ2-7	CASSARPGQSSYEQYF	TGTGCCAGCAGCGCACGGCCGGGACAGAGCTCCTACGAGCAGTACTTC
.	.	TRBV2	TRBJ1-1	CASSDPVNTEAFF	TGTGCCAGCAGTGACCCCGTGAACACTGAAGCTTTCTTT